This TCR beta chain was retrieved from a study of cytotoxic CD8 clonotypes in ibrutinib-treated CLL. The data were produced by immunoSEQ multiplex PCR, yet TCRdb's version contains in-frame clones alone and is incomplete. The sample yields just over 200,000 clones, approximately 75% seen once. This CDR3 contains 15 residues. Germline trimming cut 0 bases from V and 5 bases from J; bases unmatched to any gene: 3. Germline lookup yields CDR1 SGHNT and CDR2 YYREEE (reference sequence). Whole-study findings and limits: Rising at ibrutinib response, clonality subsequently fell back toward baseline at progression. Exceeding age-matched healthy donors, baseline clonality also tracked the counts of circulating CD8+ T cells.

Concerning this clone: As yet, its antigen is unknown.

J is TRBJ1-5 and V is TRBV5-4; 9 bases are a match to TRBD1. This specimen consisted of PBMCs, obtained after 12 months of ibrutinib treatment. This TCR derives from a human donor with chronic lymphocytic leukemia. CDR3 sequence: CASSLDRGQDQPQHF. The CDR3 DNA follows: TGTGCCAGCAGCTTGGACAGGGGGCAGGATCAGCCCCAGCATTTT. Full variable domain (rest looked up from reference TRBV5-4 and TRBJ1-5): ETGVTQSPTHLIKTRGQQVTLRCSSQSGHNTVSWYQQALGQGPQFIFQYYREEENGRGNFPPRFSGLQFPNYSSELNVNALELDDSALYLCASSLDRGQDQPQHFGDGTRLSIL.